The 20 T cell receptor beta chains reported below all come from one sample, sequenced in a study of CD8 T cells in Susac syndrome. Random hexamers were used to reverse transcribe an amount of about 0.45 to 1 ug RNA. Each CDR3 protein is one row after TCRdb ran MiXCR on the immunoSEQ multiplex PCR reads. The table includes approximately 150,000 distinct CDR3 sequences, around 95% detected once. Sequencing used CD4+ T cells from PBMCs. Receptors were obtained from a human donor with Susac syndrome.

This chain links TRBV15 with TRBJ2-3, with TRBD2 matching 7 bases. The CDR3 has 16 amino acids. Trimming took 5 bases from V and 2 from J; bases not matched to a gene: 10. CDR1 is LNHNV and CDR2 is YYDKDF in the germline V gene (reference sequence). The CDR3 DNA reads as TGTGCCACCAGCCGGGGACTATCATTCGACACAGATACGCAGTATTTT. This gives the protein CATSRGLSFDTDTQYF.

The chain uses TRBV27 and TRBJ2-1; 11 bases agree with TRBD2. Trimming removed 5 bases from V and 6 bases from J; junction bases left unmatched: 12. Germline CDR1 MNHEY, CDR2 SMNVEV (reference sequence). The CDR3 is 17 amino acids. The CDR3 region has the DNA TGTGCCAGCAGTCAATTATTTAGCGGGAGGGCCCCCAATGAGCAGTTCTTC. Amino acids: CASSQLFSGRAPNEQFF.

V usage is TRBV4-1 and J usage is TRBJ2-1; D is uncertain. The CDR3 covers 15 residues. Trimming shortened V by 1 base and J by 6 bases, and 13 bases separated the two germline ends. Germline V lookup: CDR1 MGHRA, CDR2 YSYEKL. The CDR3 loop is CASSQVSYKVNEQFF. CDR3 sequence (DNA): TGCGCCAGCAGCCAAGTTAGCTACAAGGTCAATGAGCAGTTCTTC.

The V and J genes are TRBV2 and TRBJ2-5, with 7 bases lining up with TRBD2. V lost 6 bases and J lost 4; bases outside the gene matches: 11. CDR3 size: 15 residues. Germline V gene sequence: CDR1 SNHLY, CDR2 FYNNEI. The DNA of the CDR3 is TGTGCCAGCAGCGCCGCGGCGGGGGTGATAGAGACCCAGTACTTC. Translating it yields CASSAAAGVIETQYF.

The chain joins TRBV12-3 or TRBV12-4 to TRBJ2-1, with a weak D call TRBD2 (7 bases). This CDR3 has 18 residues. The V end lost 3 bases, the J end lost 5 bases, and 23 bases lay between the germline ends. Here the CDR3 reads CASSFLGGALVSDNEQFF. The DNA for the CDR3 is TGTGCCAGCAGTTTTTTGGGGGGGGCCCTCGTGTCAGACAATGAGCAGTTCTTC.

V usage is TRBV28 and J usage is TRBJ2-7; the D gene is possibly TRBD1 (6 bases). Trimming cost V 6 bases and J 4 bases, with 22 bases left between them. This CDR3 is 16 amino acids long. Germline CDR1 and CDR2: MDHEN and SYDVKM. The CDR3 DNA is TGTGCCAGCAGCCCTAGGACAGTTCCCGAGTTATACGAGCAGTACTTC. It yields the protein CASSPRTVPELYEQYF.

This clonotype was detected only a few times. The chain carries TRBV4-1 and TRBJ2-3; D call uncertain. This CDR3 is built from 12 residues. The germline V and J ends were trimmed by 3 bases and 4 bases, with 5 bases remaining between them. CDR1 is MGHRA, CDR2 YSYEKL, per germline. The chain's CDR3 is CASSQVADTQYF. The DNA for the CDR3 is TGCGCCAGCAGCCAGGTCGCAGATACGCAGTATTTT.

The chain couples TRBV7-9 to TRBJ2-4, with D possibly matching TRBD1 (6 bases). This CDR3 is built from 13 residues. Germline loops: CDR1 SEHNR, CDR2 FQNEAQ (reference sequence). V lost 5 bases and J 9 bases, leaving 14 bases between the germline ends. CDR3 DNA: TGTGCCAGCAGCCCAACTCTAGGGGGCATTCAGTACTTC. It yields the protein CASSPTLGGIQYF.

The chain carries TRBV29-1 and TRBJ2-5; D call uncertain. Between the trimmed V and J ends, which lost 2 bases and 7 bases, there was a span of 11 bases. Germline V gene sequence: CDR1 SQVTM, CDR2 ANQGSEA. CDR3 size: 12 residues. The DNA of the CDR3 is TGCAGCGTTGAACAGGCGCCAGGGACCCAGTACTTC. This codes for CSVEQAPGTQYF.

The genes are TRBV6-2 or TRBV6-3 and TRBJ2-5, with 9 bases lining up with TRBD2. V gave up 8 bases and J gave up 5 bases; unmatched junction bases: 15. The CDR3 is 16 amino acids. Per the germline V gene, CDR1 is MNHEY and CDR2 is SVGEGT. The CDR3 sequence is CASSSVAAGGRETQYF. In DNA form, the CDR3 reads TGTGCCAGCTCATCGGTGGCGGCGGGAGGGAGGGAGACCCAGTACTTC.

This rearrangement joins TRBV7-2 to TRBJ2-1, with 7 bases lining up with TRBD1. The CDR3 is 16 amino acids. J was trimmed by 0 bases and V by 4 bases; bases with no gene match: 6. Germline CDR1 reads SGHTA; CDR2 reads FQGNSA. CDR3 sequence: CASSSTGKFSYNEQFF. For the CDR3, the DNA is TGTGCCAGCAGCTCGACAGGGAAATTCTCCTACAATGAGCAGTTCTTC.

This rearrangement joins TRBV28 to TRBJ2-7; TRBD1 agrees at 10 bases. J lost 1 base, V lost 6 bases, and 6 bases had no gene match. The CDR3 is 15 amino acids. The germline V gene encodes CDR1 MDHEN and CDR2 SYDVKM. CDR3 sequence reads: CASSLDRGGSYEQYF. The CDR3, as DNA: TGTGCCAGCAGCCTGGACAGGGGGGGATCCTACGAGCAGTACTTC.

The chain is built from TRBV3-1 and TRBJ2-1, with D tentatively TRBD1 (6 bases). Germline loops: CDR1 LGHDT, CDR2 YNNKEL (reference sequence). The CDR3 is made up of 14 amino acids. Trimming removed 3 bases at V and 10 bases at J, with 16 bases between. DNA of the CDR3: TGTGCCAGCAGCCAGCTACGAGGGGGAAGCGAGCAGTTCTTC. It codes for CASSQLRGGSEQFF.

This rearrangement joins TRBV29-1 to TRBJ2-1; D is undetermined. The CDR3 length is 12 residues. V was cut by 4 bases and J by 7 bases, with 11 bases left in between. The V gene's germline CDR1 is SQVTM and CDR2 ANQGSEA. CDR3 protein: CSVGRARNEQFF. DNA of the CDR3: TGCAGCGTTGGCCGGGCCCGAAATGAGCAGTTCTTC.

The chain joins TRBV5-4 to TRBJ2-2, with TRBD2 matching over 10 bases. Germline assignment: CDR1 SGHNT and CDR2 YYREEE (reference sequence). With 0 bases clipped from V and 5 bases from J, the junction kept 1 base outside the gene matches. The CDR3 extends over 15 amino acids. CDR3 sequence reads: CASSLASGGTGELFF. The CDR3 region has the DNA TGTGCCAGCAGCTTGGCTAGCGGGGGAACCGGGGAGCTGTTTTTT.

This chain uses TRBV6-4 with TRBJ2-5; D call uncertain. V shed 0 bases and J shed 5 bases, with 7 bases lying between them. Germline V gene data show CDR1 as MRHNA and CDR2 as SNTAGT. The CDR3 contains 13 residues. The CDR3 spells CASSDSGWETQYF. The CDR3 DNA reads as TGTGCCAGCAGTGACTCGGGCTGGGAGACCCAGTACTTC.

This clonotype was seen only once. The CDR3 region is CSARGTVPVSNQPQHF. CDR3 DNA: TGCAGTGCTAGAGGGACTGTGCCTGTTAGCAATCAGCCCCAGCATTTT. J is TRBJ1-5 and V is TRBV20-1; D unclear. The CDR3 contains 16 residues. Germline V gene data show CDR1 as DFQATT and CDR2 as SNEGSKA (reference sequence). V was trimmed by 1 base and J by 0 bases, leaving 13 bases between them.

The chain is built from TRBV10-1 and TRBJ2-4; 8 bases map to TRBD1. The CDR3 has 16 residues. Germline trimming cut 3 bases from V and 0 bases from J; bases unmatched to any gene: 4. Germline-derived CDR1 and CDR2 are WNHNN and SYGVQD (reference sequence). The CDR3 region has the DNA TGCGCCAGCAGTGAAGGAGGACAGGGAGCCAAAAACATTCAGTACTTC. This gives the protein CASSEGGQGAKNIQYF.

The chain couples TRBV20-1 to TRBJ2-1, with a weak D call TRBD2 (6 bases). Germline values: CDR1 DFQATT, CDR2 SNEGSKA (reference sequence). This CDR3 region has 11 residues. Trimming took 3 bases from V and 11 from J, leaving 11 bases between them. The CDR3 region has the DNA TGCAGTGCTAGCTCGGCGGGGAAGCAGTTCTTC. This gives the protein CSASSAGKQFF.

V gene TRBV7-3 combines with J gene TRBJ2-1, with D perhaps matching TRBD1 or TRBD2 (5 bases each). The CDR3 runs to 13 residues. Trimming stripped 2 bases from V and 9 bases from J, with 11 bases between. Germline CDR1 is SGHTA and CDR2 is FQGTGA. In DNA, the CDR3 is TGTGCCAGCAGCTTATCCCCCGGGGCTGAGCAGTTCTTC. Its translation: CASSLSPGAEQFF.